The present TCR beta chain was sequenced within a study of human CD8 memory T cell subsets. Duplicate approximately 150,000-cell vials of sorted CD8+ T cells per subset supplied the RNA. The CDR3 spans 16 residues. CDR1 and CDR2 (germline): MGHRA, YSYEKL. Considering frequency, this clonotype is medium-sized (0.01 to 0.1%). It was UMI-labeled 5' RACE by which the TCR beta libraries were made. Each CDR3 protein gets one entry in TCRdb, which reprocessed the 5' RACE reads and gives no DNA. In all, the sample yields about 10,000 distinct CDR3 sequences. This TCR came from a human donor in good health. Sequencing was done on a sample of CD8+ stem-like memory T cells (TSCM and TCM) sorted from PBMCs. As for subset: stem-like memory CD8 T cells (TSTEM), CCR7+ PD-1- TIGIT-. This sequence joins TRBV4-1 and TRBJ2-7; without DNA, the TCRdb call of TRBD2 cannot be checked. CDR3 region: CASSQDRDSGNDEQYF.